The 27 T cell receptor beta chains below were found in one sample sequenced in a study of blood T cell repertoires in COVID-19. Profiling relied on immunoSEQ multiplex PCR, and the TCRdb table lists in-frame clones only, not all of them. In the table there are about 48,000 clones, 70% to 90% of which are singletons. Sequencing input: peripheral blood. The receptors were sampled from a woman of 80 years or more with acute or convalescent COVID-19.

The chain has TRBV29-1 and TRBJ1-2, with 8 bases matching TRBD1. The CDR3 is 13 residues long. J gave up 9 bases and V 0 bases, and 6 bases lay outside the gene matches. The germline V gene encodes CDR1 SQVTM and CDR2 ANQGSEA. The DNA for the CDR3 is TGCAGCGTTGAAGACCTTCGACAGGGGTGCTACACCTTC. Translated: CSVEDLRQGCYTF.

This clone was counted between two and nine times. V and J are TRBV9 and TRBJ2-6; unclear D gene. Germline CDR1 is SGDLS and CDR2 is YYNGEE. Trimming removed 4 bases from V and 1 base from J, with 6 bases in between. The CDR3 runs to 14 residues. The CDR3 reads CASSLSSGANVLTF. The CDR3 DNA sequence: TGTGCCAGCAGCCTTTCGTCTGGGGCCAACGTCCTGACTTTC. Complete variable domain (other parts from reference TRBV9 and TRBJ2-6): DSGVTQTPKHLITATGQRVTLRCSPRSGDLSVYWYQQSLDQGLQFLIQYYNGEERAKGNILERFSAQQFPDLHSELNLSSLELGDSALYFCASSLSSGANVLTFGAGSRLTVL.

This chain links TRBV10-2 with TRBJ1-5; D call uncertain. The V and J ends lost 0 bases and 1 base respectively, with 7 bases between them. This CDR3 has 15 residues. CDR1 WSHSY and CDR2 SAAADI come from the germline V gene. In nucleotides, the CDR3 is TGCGCCAGCAGTGAGTCGAAGCGGAGCAATCAGCCCCAGCATTTT. Residues: CASSESKRSNQPQHF.

This sequence joins TRBV10-3 and TRBJ2-2, with 8 bases aligning to TRBD1. This CDR3 comprises 15 residues. Germline loops: CDR1 ENHRY, CDR2 SYGVKD. V dropped 7 bases and J dropped 1; count of bases not matched to a gene: 5. Here the CDR3 reads CAITPGTGNTGELFF. CDR3 coding DNA: TGTGCCATCACCCCCGGGACAGGGAACACCGGGGAGCTGTTTTTT.

The chain combines TRBV5-4 with TRBJ1-2; the match to TRBD1 covers 11 bases. This CDR3 is 16 amino acids long. Germline trimming cut 0 bases from V and 4 bases from J; bases unmatched to any gene: 5. Germline values: CDR1 SGHNT, CDR2 YYREEE (reference sequence). The CDR3 loop is CASSLGTGGNGYGYTF. The CDR3 bases are TGTGCCAGCAGCTTGGGGACAGGGGGCAATGGCTATGGCTACACCTTC.

Comment on this clone: This same CDR3 is encoded by further DNA sequences in the sample. This CDR3 is CASSPGQEYGYTF. The CDR3, as DNA: TGTGCCAGCTCACCGGGACAGGAGTATGGCTACACCTTC. The rearrangement joins TRBV18 to TRBJ1-2; TRBD1 aligns across 8 bases. The germline V gene encodes CDR1 KGHSH and CDR2 LQKENI. The CDR3 sequence is 13 residues long. After removal of 3 bases from V and 5 bases from J, the junction contained 2 bases not matched to a gene.

V gene TRBV28 combines with J gene TRBJ1-2; 7 bases match TRBD1. The CDR3 has 14 residues. The V gene's germline CDR1 is MDHEN and CDR2 SYDVKM. The junction had 11 bases not matched to a gene; V was cut back by 5 bases and J by 8 bases. In DNA form, the CDR3 reads TGTGCCAGCAGTGAGGGGGCTAAGGTGAGAGGCTACACCTTC. Translating gives CASSEGAKVRGYTF.

The rearrangement links TRBV6-5 to TRBJ2-7, with 7 bases fitting TRBD1. V gave up 4 bases and J gave up 3 bases; unmatched junction bases: 3. The CDR3 is 13 residues long. Per the germline V gene, CDR1 is MNHEY and CDR2 is SVGAGI. The CDR3 loop is CASSSGTDYEQYF. The CDR3 nucleotides read TGTGCCAGCAGTTCCGGGACAGACTACGAGCAGTACTTC.

The chain has TRBV4-1 and TRBJ1-6; D unresolved. V lost 1 base and J lost 7, with 20 bases in between. The CDR3 sequence is 18 residues long. CDR1 is MGHRA and CDR2 is YSYEKL in the germline V gene. CDR3 amino acids: CASSQVRQRGSLNSPLHF. CDR3 coding DNA: TGCGCCAGCAGCCAAGTTCGTCAACGGGGTTCATTGAATTCACCCCTCCACTTT.

The V gene is TRBV11-2, the J gene TRBJ2-1; the match to TRBD2 covers 10 bases. Trimming took 5 bases from V and 2 from J; bases not matched to a gene: 15. This CDR3 spans 19 amino acids. Germline CDR1 and CDR2: SGHAT and FQNNGV. The CDR3 coding sequence is TGTGCCAGCAGCCAGAGCCCCGTCATAGCGGGGGGAACCTACAATGAGCAGTTCTTC. As protein: CASSQSPVIAGGTYNEQFF.

The chain combines TRBV3-1 (or the pseudogene TRBV3-2) with TRBJ1-2, with D uncertain. Germline V gene data show CDR1 as LGHDT and CDR2 as YNNKEL (reference sequence). The V gene lost 0 bases and the J gene lost 3 bases, with 11 bases spanning the gap. The CDR3 spans 15 residues. The CDR3 region is CASSQDPKLDYGYTF. The CDR3 nucleotides read TGTGCCAGCAGCCAAGACCCTAAGTTGGACTATGGCTACACCTTC.

The chain joins TRBV29-1 to TRBJ2-3; D ambiguous. This CDR3 spans 10 amino acids. Germline-derived CDR1 and CDR2 are SQVTM and ANQGSEA. The V and J ends lost 5 bases and 2 bases respectively, with 2 bases between them. For the CDR3, the DNA is TGCAGCGTTCTCACAGATACGCAGTATTTT. It encodes CSVLTDTQYF.

This rearrangement joins TRBV5-4 to TRBJ2-5, with TRBD2 identical over 9 bases. Trimming removed 4 bases from V and 4 bases from J; junction bases left unmatched: 5. CDR1 is SGHNT and CDR2 is YYREEE in the germline V gene (reference sequence). This CDR3 region has 14 residues. The CDR3 nucleotides are TGTGCCAGCAGCCCGCGGGGGGGGTCAGAGACCCAGTACTTC. Protein: CASSPRGGSETQYF.

The chain links TRBV7-2 to TRBJ2-1, with a weak D call TRBD1 (6 bases). Germline CDR1 SGHTA, CDR2 FQGNSA. There are 13 residues in the CDR3. The V and J ends lost 4 bases and 6 bases respectively, with 10 bases between them. The CDR3 loop is CASSYIQGNEQFF. As DNA, the CDR3 is TGTGCCAGCAGCTACATACAGGGCAATGAGCAGTTCTTC.

This clone was found a few times. The chain links TRBV7-9 to TRBJ1-2; perhaps TRBD1 as D (6 bases). V was shortened by 4 bases and J by 3 bases, with 18 bases between the two germline ends. Germline CDR1 SEHNR, CDR2 FQNEAQ (reference sequence). CDR3 length: 16 residues. The CDR3 DNA is TGTGCCAGCAGCTCCGTCGGGGGGGGCGCTGACTATGGCTACACCTTC. Translating it yields CASSSVGGGADYGYTF.

The gene calls are TRBV10-2 and TRBJ1-4, with TRBD1 as a possible D gene (5 bases). The germline CDR1 and CDR2 sequences are WSHSY and SAAADI. CDR3 length: 13 residues. Trimming stripped 7 bases from V and 8 bases from J, with 14 bases between. The CDR3 coding sequence is TGCGCCAGCACCGTGGGGGAGGGGGAAAAACTGTTTTTT. It translates to CASTVGEGEKLFF.

The DNA for the CDR3 is TGTGCCATCTCCGGAGGGGACTATGGCTACACCTTC. Translated: CAISGGDYGYTF. V and J are TRBV10-3 and TRBJ1-2, with D maybe TRBD1 (5 bases). V lost 8 bases and J lost 3, with 10 bases in between. The CDR3 totals 12 residues. The germline V gene encodes CDR1 ENHRY and CDR2 SYGVKD.

The chain links TRBV6-5 to TRBJ1-5; TRBD1 is a possible D gene (5 bases). The CDR3 contains 13 residues. Trimming took off 6 bases at V and 6 bases at J, with 12 bases between the two ends. The V gene's germline CDR1 is MNHEY and CDR2 SVGAGI. The CDR3 is CASRGAESQPQHF. The DNA for the CDR3 is TGTGCCAGCAGAGGGGCAGAGAGTCAGCCCCAGCATTTT.

This chain joins TRBV10-2 and TRBJ1-1; possibly TRBD1 for D (6 bases). This CDR3 region has 14 residues. V lost 6 bases and J 2 bases, leaving 13 bases between the germline ends. In germline, CDR1 is WSHSY, CDR2 SAAADI. The CDR3 DNA sequence: TGCGCCAGCAGCCCGACAGGTTTTAACACTGAAGCTTTCTTT. This encodes CASSPTGFNTEAFF.

This clone appeared a single time. The V and J genes are TRBV4-1 and TRBJ1-4; 8 nucleotides align to TRBD1. The germline gives CDR1 MGHRA, CDR2 YSYEKL. V lost 3 bases, J lost 3 bases, and 3 bases stayed unmatched. The CDR3 is made up of 15 amino acids. The CDR3 DNA reads TGCGCCAGCAGCCAGGACAGGGTGGCTAATGAAAAACTGTTTTTT. It is translated as CASSQDRVANEKLFF.

This chain connects TRBV6-6 to TRBJ1-5, with 7 bases matching TRBD1. Germline V gives CDR1 MNHNY, CDR2 SVGAGI (reference sequence). The CDR3 consists of 14 residues. V lost 9 bases to trimming and J lost 2 bases; unmatched junction nucleotides: 7. CDR3 in DNA: TGTGCCAGTACGACAGGGCTGGGCAATCAGCCCCAGCATTTT. Encoded protein: CASTTGLGNQPQHF.

This chain joins TRBV21-1 and TRBJ1-5; the table's D call, TRBD1, was not checked against the DNA. TRBV21-1 counts as a pseudogene. CDR3 length: 9 residues. The CDR3 region is CATNQPQHF. The CDR3 nucleotides are TGTGCCACAAATCAGCCCCAGCATTTT.

The gene calls are TRBV11-1 and TRBJ1-2, with 7 bases lining up with TRBD1. The CDR3 contains 13 residues. Germline loops: CDR1 SGHAT, CDR2 FQDESV (reference sequence). Unmatched junction bases numbered 3, after V lost 6 bases and J lost 2 bases. Here the CDR3 DNA reads TGTGCCAGCAGAGCCAGGGGGAACTATGGCTACACCTTC. This gives the protein CASRARGNYGYTF.

The chain has TRBV12-3 or TRBV12-4 and TRBJ1-2; D possibly corresponds to TRBD1 (5 bases). The length of the CDR3 is 13 residues. Trimming took off 8 bases at V and 4 bases at J, with 14 bases between the two ends. CDR3 in amino acids: CASGRGEVYGYTF. Here the CDR3 DNA reads TGTGCCAGCGGTAGGGGCGAAGTCTATGGCTACACCTTC.

This clone was recorded only once. The chain has TRBV7-8 and TRBJ1-1; D gene ambiguous. From germline, CDR1 is SGHVS and CDR2 FQNEAQ. This CDR3 has 15 residues. Trimming left V 2 bases short and J 0 bases short, with 10 bases between. The CDR3 loop is CASSLSRQVNTEAFF. CDR3 nucleotides: TGTGCCAGCAGCTTATCCAGACAAGTGAACACTGAAGCTTTCTTT.

This clone is termed medium-sized. V usage is TRBV7-9 and J usage is TRBJ1-1; 8 bases are shared with TRBD1. This CDR3 spans 14 amino acids. The germline CDR1 and CDR2 sequences are SEHNR and FQNEAQ (reference sequence). Losses at the gene ends were 6 bases for V and 5 bases for J; bases not matched to a gene: 8. The CDR3 DNA follows: TGTGCCAGCAGACCCGGACAGGGTGTGACTGAAGCTTTCTTT. It yields the protein CASRPGQGVTEAFF.

The chain couples TRBV5-6 to TRBJ1-2, with a tentative D call TRBD1 (5 bases). From germline, CDR1 is SGHDT and CDR2 YYEEEE. Deletions cut 5 bases from V and 5 bases from J, with 19 bases between. The CDR3 spans 15 residues. DNA of the CDR3: TGTGCCAGCAGTCAGACTGCCTGGGGGGAATATGGCTACACCTTC. Protein product: CASSQTAWGEYGYTF.